This TCR beta chain was retrieved from a study of T cells after yellow fever vaccination. Study results and caveats: Some clonotypes were seen in both the CD4 and the CD8 compartments. These made up a small share and likely arose from convergent recombination. The booster saw the reappearance of most primary-vaccination clones (around 96% CD4, about 85% CD8).

Worth noting for this clonotype: Its target is not known.

The CDR3 contains 17 residues. V gave up 5 bases and J gave up 5 bases; unmatched junction bases: 14. TCRdb passed the 5' RACE reads through MiXCR, listing each CDR3 protein once. The data show some 340,000 distinct CDR3 sequences, approximately 12% seen once. The specimen comprised CD4+ T cells sorted from PBMCs, sampled 45 days after the yellow fever booster vaccination. The sequence came from a man aged 18 to 35 who received the YFV17D yellow fever vaccine. The chain links TRBV12-3 or TRBV12-4 to TRBJ1-2, with 10 bases aligning to TRBD1. The chain's CDR3 is CASSGDRGLALGYGYTF. CDR3 bases: TGTGCCAGCAGTGGGGACAGGGGCCTGGCATTAGGGTATGGCTACACCTTC.